This TCR beta chain was captured in a study of Ad26.COV2.S vaccination and SARS-CoV-2 variants. Background on the study: Of the COV1001 trial arms, the Ad26.COV2.S arm included the donor. Findings of the study overall: Marked by substantial breadth, spike-specific CD8+ and CD4+ T cell responses were reportedly seen after vaccination.

As concerns this clone: Its target is not known.

The treatment is: approximately 18 received Ad26.COV2.S at low or high dose, single or two shots; a few received placebo; per-sample allocation not given. Specimen acquisition occurred on day 63 following the initial vaccine or placebo injection. The donor was a Boston adult aged 18-55 years. Vaccination employed an Ad26 vector expressing the Wuhan-strain SARS-CoV-2 spike. Clones were read by immunoSEQ multiplex PCR, and TCRdb kept only the in-frame ones, dropping some. The table records roughly 510,000 clones, around 88% of them present only once. Per germline, CDR1 MDHEN and CDR2 SYDVKM. This CDR3 contains 15 residues. Trimming took off 5 bases at V and 4 bases at J, with 15 bases between the two ends.

The sequences come from peripheral blood, collected in a trial of Ad26.COV2.S vaccine versus placebo. This receptor was taken from a person between 18 and 59 years old who received the Ad26.COV2.S COVID-19 vaccine or a placebo. The chain is built from TRBV28 and TRBJ1-5; D perhaps matches TRBD1 (6 bases). The CDR3 nucleotides are TGTGCCAGCAGTCTGGGGGCAGGGCTGAATCAGCCCCAGCATTTT. Its translation is CASSLGAGLNQPQHF.